The 20 T cell receptor beta chains in this list originate from one sample, sequenced in a study of blood T cell repertoires in COVID-19. Measured with immunoSEQ multiplex PCR; TCRdb has only the in-frame clones, and not every one. The data hold roughly 360,000 clones, with approximately 87% observed a single time. The specimen was PBMCs or T cells enriched from blood (not recorded which). These TCRs come from a woman under 40 with acute COVID-19.

V gene TRBV15 combines with J gene TRBJ2-1; TRBD2 matches at 14 bases. The CDR3 sequence is 20 residues long. CDR1 is LNHNV and CDR2 is YYDKDF in the germline V gene (reference sequence). Unmatched junction bases numbered 12, after V lost 5 bases and J lost 0 bases. The CDR3 DNA sequence: TGTGCCACCAGCCCCCGAGGACTAGCGGGGGGATCGAGCTCCTACAATGAGCAGTTCTTC. The encoded protein is CATSPRGLAGGSSSYNEQFF.

The chain uses TRBV27 and TRBJ2-5; D remains ambiguous. Trimming took 6 bases from V and 7 from J, leaving 15 bases between them. Germline V gene sequence: CDR1 MNHEY, CDR2 SMNVEV (reference sequence). The CDR3 loop spans 13 amino acids. DNA for the CDR3: TGTGCCAGCAGCACGGCCACACCGGGGACCCAGTACTTC. This translates into CASSTATPGTQYF.

CDR3 region: CASRLGQGDYGYTF. Written as DNA, the CDR3 is TGTGCCAGCAGACTTGGACAGGGTGACTATGGCTACACCTTC. This chain uses TRBV27 with TRBJ1-2; TRBD1 matches 8 bases. V trimming: 6 bases; J trimming: 3 bases; junction bases outside the gene matches: 6. The CDR3 sequence is 14 residues long. CDR1 MNHEY and CDR2 SMNVEV come from the germline V gene (reference sequence).

This clone occurred a few times. This chain joins TRBV15 and TRBJ2-7; 8 nucleotides align to TRBD1. The germline V gene has CDR1 LNHNV and CDR2 YYDKDF (reference sequence). This CDR3 comprises 13 residues. J was trimmed by 3 bases and V by 8 bases; bases with no gene match: 6. The chain's CDR3 is CATEGQGSYEQYF. CDR3 DNA sequence: TGTGCCACCGAAGGACAGGGCAGCTACGAGCAGTACTTC.

The CDR3 nucleotides are TGTGCCAGCAGCCTGACAGTTAGCAATCAGCCCCAGCATTTT. Translated: CASSLTVSNQPQHF. The V call is TRBV6-2 or TRBV6-3, the J call TRBJ1-5; D is perhaps TRBD1 (5 bases). The V gene's germline CDR1 is MNHEY and CDR2 SVGEGT. This CDR3 comprises 14 residues. Trimming stripped 6 bases from V and 0 bases from J, with 9 bases between.

This chain joins TRBV2 and TRBJ1-3, with 12 bases identical to TRBD1. The CDR3 has 20 amino acids. CDR1 is SNHLY and CDR2 is FYNNEI in the germline V gene. The junction had 13 bases not matched to a gene; V was cut back by 4 bases and J by 0 bases. The CDR3 loop reads CASSAPGQGAYAASGNTIYF. DNA of the CDR3: TGTGCCAGCAGTGCCCCGGGACAGGGGGCGTATGCCGCCTCTGGAAACACCATATATTTT.

V is TRBV19 and J is TRBJ1-5; 8 bases fit TRBD1. V was pared by 10 bases and J by 0 bases, with 8 bases of the junction left unmatched. The CDR3 sequence is 15 residues long. Germline CDR1 reads LNHDA; CDR2 reads SQIVND (reference sequence). The CDR3 region is CATRDRSYSNQPQHF. CDR3 in DNA: TGTGCCACTCGGGACAGGTCCTATAGCAATCAGCCCCAGCATTTT.

The rearrangement joins TRBV19 to TRBJ1-4; 10 positions match TRBD1. Germline CDR1 is LNHDA and CDR2 is SQIVND (reference sequence). V gave up 5 bases and J gave up 7 bases; unmatched junction bases: 7. The CDR3 loop spans 15 amino acids. CDR3 DNA: TGTGCCAGTAGTTCCTTGGACAGGGGGGGTGAAAAACTGTTTTTT. Protein product: CASSSLDRGGEKLFF.

This chain joins TRBV5-1 and TRBJ1-5, with no clear D. The germline CDR1 and CDR2 sequences are SGHRS and YFSETQ. Trimming removed 1 base from V and 9 bases from J, with 11 bases in between. CDR3 length: 13 residues. The DNA of the CDR3 is TGCGCCAGCAGCTTGTCGAGAGAGGGGCCCCAGCATTTT. Translation gives CASSLSREGPQHF.

This chain joins TRBV29-1 and TRBJ2-3; D is uncertain. CDR3 size: 16 residues. Between the trimmed V and J ends, which lost 0 bases and 0 bases, there was a span of 13 bases. The germline V gene has CDR1 SQVTM and CDR2 ANQGSEA. The CDR3 spells CSVEDPRATSTDTQYF. DNA of the CDR3: TGCAGCGTTGAAGATCCTAGAGCTACTAGCACAGATACGCAGTATTTT.

This clone has a handful of counts. The CDR3 protein is CAAGGYEQYF. The DNA of the CDR3 is TGTGCCGCGGGTGGGTACGAGCAGTACTTC. The V and J genes are TRBV6-6 and TRBJ2-7, with a possible D match to TRBD2 (5 bases). Germline CDR1 reads MNHNY; CDR2 reads SVGAGI (reference sequence). The V gene lost 11 bases and the J gene lost 4 bases, with 9 bases spanning the gap. There are 10 residues in the CDR3.

This clone was counted a single time. CDR3 region: CSVDRTGSYGYTF. For the CDR3, the DNA is TGCAGCGTTGATCGGACAGGTTCCTATGGCTACACCTTC. The rearrangement joins TRBV29-1 to TRBJ1-2, with TRBD1 identical over 7 bases. Trimming at V came to 3 bases and at J to 4 bases, leaving 5 bases not matched to a gene. The CDR3 runs to 13 residues. CDR1 SQVTM and CDR2 ANQGSEA come from the germline V gene.

This chain connects TRBV4-2 to TRBJ1-2; D call uncertain. Germline values: CDR1 LGHNA, CDR2 YNFKEQ. This CDR3 has 13 amino acids. Trimming pared 0 bases from V and 7 bases from J, leaving 9 bases between. As DNA, the CDR3 is TGTGCCAGCAGCCAAGACTCGACGGGTGGCTACACCTTC. It encodes CASSQDSTGGYTF.

The J gene is TRBJ1-1, the V gene TRBV7-3, with D hard to call. V dropped 5 bases and J dropped 3 bases, with 16 bases sitting between them. The germline V gene encodes CDR1 SGHTA and CDR2 FQGTGA. This CDR3 comprises 15 residues. CDR3 sequence: CASSPLGGRDTEAFF. CDR3 DNA sequence: TGTGCCAGCAGCCCCCTTGGCGGTCGGGACACTGAAGCTTTCTTT.

This chain connects TRBV3-1 (or the pseudogene TRBV3-2) to TRBJ1-3, with 10 nucleotides matching TRBD1. Trimming removed 4 bases from V and 0 bases from J; junction bases left unmatched: 18. Germline-derived CDR1 and CDR2 are LGHDT and YNNKEL (reference sequence). This CDR3 is 21 amino acids long. The CDR3 bases are TGTGCCAGCAGCCGCGGGGACAGGGGAATGGCTCCGTATTTCTCTGGAAACACCATATATTTT. Its protein is CASSRGDRGMAPYFSGNTIYF.

The chain joins TRBV6-1 to TRBJ2-2, with 11 bases identical to TRBD2. The germline CDR1 and CDR2 sequences are MNHNS and SASEGT. The CDR3 is 19 amino acids. V trimming: 1 base; J trimming: 0 bases; junction bases outside the gene matches: 7. Written as DNA, the CDR3 is TGTGCCAGCAGTGAAGTACGACTAGCGGGGACCTCGAACACCGGGGAGCTGTTTTTT. Amino acid sequence: CASSEVRLAGTSNTGELFF.

The chain links TRBV5-6 to TRBJ2-2; 10 nucleotides agree with TRBD2. The junction had 6 bases not matched to a gene; V was cut back by 4 bases and J by 3 bases. The germline CDR1 and CDR2 sequences are SGHDT and YYEEEE. This CDR3 has 16 residues. CDR3 sequence (DNA): TGTGCCAGCAGCCCCCCCCTAGCGGGGGACACCGGGGAGCTGTTTTTT. Amino acid sequence: CASSPPLAGDTGELFF.

The rearrangement joins TRBV5-5 to TRBJ2-7, with TRBD1 as a possible D gene (5 bases). Per the germline V gene, CDR1 is SGHKS and CDR2 is YYEKEE (reference sequence). V gave up 3 bases and J gave up 10 bases, with 11 bases separating them. CDR3 length: 11 amino acids. The CDR3 region has the DNA TGTGCCAGCAGCTCAGGGCCCGACCAGTACTTC. This translates into CASSSGPDQYF.

The chain employs TRBV28 and TRBJ2-2, with 7 bases matching TRBD1. Germline V gene lookup returns CDR1 MDHEN and CDR2 SYDVKM. This CDR3 is 16 amino acids long. J gave up 0 bases and V 2 bases, and 3 bases lay outside the gene matches. The CDR3 DNA sequence: TGTGCCAGCAGTTTAGGGACAGTCCCGAACACCGGGGAGCTGTTTTTT. This translates into CASSLGTVPNTGELFF.

This rearrangement joins TRBV5-1 to TRBJ2-1; 7 bases line up with TRBD2. Germline V lookup: CDR1 SGHRS, CDR2 YFSETQ. V lost 0 bases and J lost 4; bases outside the gene matches: 4. CDR3 length: 15 residues. CDR3 bases: TGCGCCAGCAGCTTGGAGGTTAGCGGGTACAATGAGCAGTTCTTC. It translates to CASSLEVSGYNEQFF. Looking up the rest from reference TRBV5-1 and TRBJ2-1 gives the full variable domain: KAGVTQTPRYLIKTRGQQVTLSCSPISGHRSVSWYQQTPGQGLQFLFEYFSETQRNKGNFPGRFSGRQFSNSRSEMNVSTLELGDSALYLCASSLEVSGYNEQFFGPGTRLTVL.